A single sample is the source of the 29 T cell receptor beta chains below, sequenced in a study of T cell responses to AZD1222 COVID-19 vaccine. Sequencing used immunoSEQ multiplex PCR; TCRdb keeps in-frame clones, though not all of them. The sample includes roughly 55,000 clones, around 89% seen only once; the top ten take just under 2%. Source: peripheral blood, taken on day 0 of AZD1222 vaccination. The receptors stem from an adult in good health.

The V gene is TRBV7-6, the J gene TRBJ1-5, with D uncertain. CDR3 length: 12 residues. V was shortened by 5 bases and J by 9 bases, with 11 bases between the two germline ends. Germline CDR1 SGHVS, CDR2 FNYEAQ. CDR3 DNA sequence: TGTGCCAGCAGCCCACGCATGCGGCCCCAGCATTTT. Residues: CASSPRMRPQHF.

J is TRBJ1-6 and V is TRBV5-4; tentative D call: TRBD1 (5 bases). V dropped 3 bases and J dropped 0 bases, with 16 bases sitting between them. Germline CDR1 and CDR2: SGHNT and YYREEE (reference sequence). The CDR3 contains 18 residues. The CDR3 region has the DNA TGTGCCAGCAGCTCTTTCCGGGACGGAAGCTCCTATAATTCACCCCTCCACTTT. Amino acid sequence: CASSSFRDGSSYNSPLHF.

The V and J genes are TRBV6-2 or TRBV6-3 and TRBJ2-7; perhaps TRBD2 as D (6 bases). The V end lost 0 bases, the J end lost 0 bases, and 12 bases lay between the germline ends. Germline CDR1 MNHEY, CDR2 SVGEGT. The CDR3 totals 16 residues. CDR3 region: CASSYSWGDDSYEQYF. CDR3 DNA: TGTGCCAGCAGTTACTCGTGGGGGGATGACTCCTACGAGCAGTACTTC.

CDR3 sequence (DNA): TGTGCCAGCAGTCTCTTTGGGATGAACACTGAAGCTTTCTTT. Protein sequence: CASSLFGMNTEAFF. The genes are TRBV28 and TRBJ1-1; no clear D. The germline CDR1 and CDR2 sequences are MDHEN and SYDVKM. The V gene lost 5 bases and the J gene lost 0 bases, with 10 bases spanning the gap. This CDR3 has 14 residues.

The chain links TRBV19 to TRBJ2-2; maybe TRBD1 (6 bases). CDR3 size: 15 residues. V was clipped by 6 bases and J by 2 bases, with 13 bases between them. CDR1 is LNHDA, CDR2 SQIVND, per germline (reference sequence). In DNA form, the CDR3 reads TGTGCCAGTAGCCTACAAGGGGGAAACACCGGGGAGCTGTTTTTT. This sequence encodes CASSLQGGNTGELFF.

V gene TRBV7-2 combines with J gene TRBJ1-5, with D unclear. The germline V and J ends were trimmed by 3 bases and 9 bases, with 9 bases remaining between them. The CDR3 spans 12 residues. Germline V gene data show CDR1 as SGHTA and CDR2 as FQGNSA. The CDR3, as DNA: TGTGCCAGCAGCTTCGTGGGTTTGCCCCAGCATTTT. It encodes CASSFVGLPQHF.

This chain joins TRBV19 and TRBJ2-1, with 11 nucleotides matching TRBD2. The CDR3 sequence is 18 residues long. The junction had 9 bases not matched to a gene; V was cut back by 5 bases and J by 0 bases. Germline CDR1 reads LNHDA; CDR2 reads SQIVND (reference sequence). CDR3 in amino acids: CASSELAGEGYSYNEQFF. Here the CDR3 DNA reads TGTGCCAGTAGTGAACTAGCGGGAGAGGGATACTCCTACAATGAGCAGTTCTTC.

J is TRBJ2-7 and V is TRBV6-6, with unresolved D. V dropped 4 bases and J dropped 3 bases, with 4 bases sitting between them. CDR1 MNHNY and CDR2 SVGAGI come from the germline V gene (reference sequence). This CDR3 has 11 amino acids. CDR3 sequence (DNA): TGTGCCAGCAGTTTAGTCTACGAGCAGTACTTC. It codes for CASSLVYEQYF.

The chain uses TRBV2 and TRBJ1-4; 10 nucleotides align to TRBD1. CDR1 is SNHLY, CDR2 FYNNEI, per germline. Trimming took 6 bases from V and 5 from J; bases not matched to a gene: 3. This CDR3 contains 14 residues. CDR3 nucleotide sequence: TGTGCCAGCAGGAGGGGACAGGGGAATGAAAAACTGTTTTTT. Translation: CASRRGQGNEKLFF.

The chain couples TRBV7-3 to TRBJ2-2, with D maybe TRBD2 (5 bases). V was clipped by 1 base and J by 2 bases, with 11 bases between them. The length of the CDR3 is 16 residues. Germline CDR1 and CDR2: SGHTA and FQGTGA. CDR3 protein: CASSLRARGNTGELFF. The CDR3, as DNA: TGTGCCAGCAGCTTAAGGGCTCGGGGAAACACCGGGGAGCTGTTTTTT.

The chain recombines TRBV19 with TRBJ1-2; TRBD1 agrees at 7 bases. Germline values: CDR1 LNHDA, CDR2 SQIVND (reference sequence). The ends lost 8 bases at V and 5 bases at J; junction bases unmatched: 5. This CDR3 spans 12 amino acids. The CDR3, as DNA: TGTGCCAGTTACAGGGGTGGTTATGGCTACACCTTC. It encodes CASYRGGYGYTF.

This rearrangement joins TRBV28 to TRBJ1-4, with 8 bases aligning to TRBD1. The germline V gene encodes CDR1 MDHEN and CDR2 SYDVKM. The CDR3 covers 15 residues. The V and J ends lost 4 bases and 8 bases, in that order; junction bases with no gene match: 9. CDR3 amino acids: CASSWGGTGGEKLFF. The CDR3, as DNA: TGTGCCAGCAGTTGGGGGGGGACAGGAGGAGAAAAACTGTTTTTT. Full variable domain (remainder filled in from reference TRBV28 and TRBJ1-4): DVKVTQSSRYLVKRTGEKVFLECVQDMDHENMFWYRQDPGLGLRLIYFSYDVKMKEKGDIPEGYSVSREKKERFSLILESASTNQTSMYLCASSWGGTGGEKLFFGSGTQLSVL.

This clone was seen once. CDR3 amino acids: CASSAVDYNSPLHF. The CDR3 DNA follows: TGCGCCAGCAGTGCGGTGGACTATAATTCACCCCTCCACTTT. V usage is TRBV10-2 and J usage is TRBJ1-6; D remains ambiguous. Germline CDR1 reads WSHSY; CDR2 reads SAAADI. The CDR3 has 14 residues. Trimming took off 4 bases at V and 3 bases at J, with 7 bases between the two ends.

This rearrangement joins TRBV28 to TRBJ2-1; D is perhaps TRBD1 (6 bases). Germline CDR1 and CDR2: MDHEN and SYDVKM. The CDR3 spans 14 residues. The V end was cut by 7 bases, the J end by 5 bases, with 15 bases between. CDR3: CASTVPDRHNEQFF. The CDR3 DNA reads TGTGCCAGCACCGTACCGGACAGACACAATGAGCAGTTCTTC.

V and J are TRBV20-1 and TRBJ1-1; D gene ambiguous. Germline lookup yields CDR1 DFQATT and CDR2 SNEGSKA (reference sequence). Trimming removed 3 bases from V and 6 bases from J, with 14 bases in between. The CDR3 totals 13 residues. This CDR3 is CSASHGFNAEAFF. In nucleotides, the CDR3 is TGCAGTGCTAGTCACGGGTTCAACGCTGAAGCTTTCTTT.

The CDR3 reads CASSVDGGLAENEQFF. The CDR3 DNA is TGCGCCAGCAGCGTGGACGGAGGACTAGCGGAGAATGAGCAGTTCTTC. The rearrangement links TRBV5-1 to TRBJ2-1; 10 nucleotides line up with TRBD2. Unmatched junction bases numbered 11, after V lost 4 bases and J lost 7 bases. Germline V gives CDR1 SGHRS, CDR2 YFSETQ. The CDR3 runs 16 residues.

In its sample, this clone was seen once. This chain connects TRBV28 to TRBJ1-2, with D tentatively TRBD1 (5 bases). The CDR3 runs to 16 residues. CDR1 and CDR2 (germline): MDHEN, SYDVKM. The ends were cut back, 1 base at V and 4 bases at J, with 16 bases in the middle. DNA of the CDR3: TGTGCCAGCAGTTTATTATCCTCGGCAGGGCGCTATGGCTACACCTTC. This codes for CASSLLSSAGRYGYTF.

The chain carries TRBV5-1 and TRBJ2-7; TRBD2 matches at 10 bases. Trimming cost V 4 bases and J 3 bases; bases outside gene matches: 4. CDR3 size: 14 residues. The V gene's germline CDR1 is SGHRS and CDR2 YFSETQ. CDR3 nucleotides: TGCGCCAGCAGCCCCAGGACTAGCGGCTACGAGCAGTACTTC. Amino acids: CASSPRTSGYEQYF.

This clone has only one observation. The chain combines TRBV5-1 with TRBJ1-3, with D perhaps TRBD1 (6 bases). The CDR3 contains 16 residues. CDR1 is SGHRS and CDR2 is YFSETQ in the germline V gene. V lost 4 bases, J lost 2 bases, and 16 bases lay in between. The CDR3 is CASSVQPGATGNTIYF. CDR3 DNA: TGCGCCAGCAGCGTCCAACCGGGGGCAACTGGAAACACCATATATTTT.

V gene TRBV25-1 combines with J gene TRBJ2-1; D is perhaps TRBD2 (5 bases). CDR1 is MGHDK, CDR2 SYGVNS, per germline. With 8 bases removed from V and 0 bases from J, the gap between germline ends came to 11 bases. The length of the CDR3 is 14 residues. The DNA for the CDR3 is TGTGCCAGCGAGCGGCTAGACTCCTACAATGAGCAGTTCTTC. This gives the protein CASERLDSYNEQFF.

The rearrangement joins TRBV6-5 to TRBJ2-1; D ambiguous. The V gene lost 6 bases and the J gene lost 10 bases, with 22 bases spanning the gap. CDR3 size: 15 residues. In germline, CDR1 is MNHEY, CDR2 SVGAGI. Here the CDR3 DNA reads TGTGCCAGCAGCCCCTCCCCTAATTCTATTCGGGAGCAGTTCTTC. It translates to CASSPSPNSIREQFF.

The gene calls are TRBV15 and TRBJ2-2; TRBD2 matches 9 bases. This CDR3 spans 15 amino acids. V was pared by 6 bases and J by 0 bases, with 2 bases of the junction left unmatched. Germline values: CDR1 LNHNV, CDR2 YYDKDF (reference sequence). In DNA, the CDR3 is TGTGCCACCAGTCCTAGCGGGACGAACACCGGGGAGCTGTTTTTT. Protein product: CATSPSGTNTGELFF.

The CDR3 DNA sequence: TGCGCCAGCAGCCCCGGGACAGGGATAAGTTATGGCTACACCTTC. Amino acids: CASSPGTGISYGYTF. The chain employs TRBV5-1 and TRBJ1-2, with TRBD1 matching over 9 bases. CDR3 length: 15 residues. Per germline, CDR1 SGHRS and CDR2 YFSETQ. J gave up 5 bases and V 4 bases, and 9 bases lay outside the gene matches.

The chain uses TRBV11-3 and TRBJ2-7; 8 nucleotides line up with TRBD2. Trimming took 1 base from V and 5 from J; bases not matched to a gene: 4. CDR1 and CDR2 from the germline V gene are SGHNT and YENEEA. CDR3 length equals 14 residues. CDR3 sequence reads: CASSLGSGSNEQYF. CDR3 sequence (DNA): TGTGCCAGCAGCTTAGGAAGCGGGAGTAACGAGCAGTACTTC.

The rearrangement links TRBV5-1 to TRBJ2-2; the match to TRBD2 covers 10 bases. The V segment lost 0 bases and the J segment 5 bases; nucleotides outside the gene matches: 7. This CDR3 is 17 amino acids long. Per germline, CDR1 SGHRS and CDR2 YFSETQ. The CDR3: CASSLVPSGSLTGELFF. The CDR3 coding sequence is TGCGCCAGCAGCTTGGTACCTAGCGGGAGTTTGACCGGGGAGCTGTTTTTT.

A few counts support this clone. V gene TRBV7-2 combines with J gene TRBJ1-3; possible D gene TRBD1, 6 bases. CDR3 length: 17 amino acids. CDR1 SGHTA and CDR2 FQGNSA come from the germline V gene. The V end lost 6 bases, the J end lost 3 bases, and 21 bases lay between the germline ends. The CDR3 loop reads CASSLLGGATVGNTIYF. Written as DNA, the CDR3 is TGTGCCAGCAGTCTATTGGGGGGGGCAACGGTTGGAAACACCATATATTTT.

V usage is TRBV5-1 and J usage is TRBJ2-1, with 12 bases identical to TRBD1. The J segment lost 4 bases and the V segment lost 4 bases, leaving 6 bases of the junction unmatched. Looked up from germline, CDR1 is SGHRS and CDR2 is YFSETQ. This CDR3 is 16 amino acids long. The CDR3 spells CASSLPGQGAYNEQFF. The CDR3 DNA reads TGCGCCAGCAGCCTACCGGGACAGGGGGCTTACAATGAGCAGTTCTTC.

The chain employs TRBV5-5 and TRBJ2-7; 15 nucleotides match TRBD2. V was clipped by 4 bases and J by 0 bases; unmatched bases: 14. The germline V gene encodes CDR1 SGHKS and CDR2 YYEKEE (reference sequence). The CDR3 consists of 20 residues. The CDR3 here is CASSGGPGLAGGTISYEQYF. In DNA, the CDR3 is TGTGCCAGCAGCGGAGGACCGGGACTAGCGGGAGGCACCATCTCCTACGAGCAGTACTTC.

V and J are TRBV10-3 and TRBJ2-3, with D uncertain. Germline-derived CDR1 and CDR2 are ENHRY and SYGVKD. The V and J ends lost 10 bases and 5 bases respectively, with 10 bases between them. The CDR3 runs 11 residues. For the CDR3, the DNA is TGTGCCACCTACGAGGTAGATACGCAGTATTTT. It is translated as CATYEVDTQYF.